This paragraph reports one T cell receptor beta chain. The antigen is not known. This sample is drawn from a study of CD8 T cells in Susac syndrome. Random hexamers primed reverse transcription of about 0.45 to 1 ug RNA. A multiplex approach, immunoSEQ multiplex PCR, amplified TCR beta CDR3 across 54 Vbeta and 13 Jbeta. Using its own MiXCR run on the immunoSEQ multiplex PCR reads, TCRdb lists one record per CDR3 protein. The sample consists of 330,000 or so distinct CDR3 sequences, approximately 89% of them appearing once. General study findings and limits: It was acknowledged by the study that relatively few individuals were included in its TCR sequencing and HLA analysis.

Stable or active relapsing-remitting multiple sclerosis, untreated and meeting revised McDonald criteria, defined the controls. The clonotype was recovered from a human donor with multiple sclerosis. The sequenced sample consisted of CD8+ T cells from PBMCs.

In DNA, the CDR3 is TGTGCCACCAGCAGCTTACGAGCGAGCTCCTACAATGAGCAGTTCTTC. This sequence encodes CATSSLRASSYNEQFF. The chain joins TRBV15 to TRBJ2-1, with unresolved D. Germline V gene data show CDR1 as LNHNV and CDR2 as YYDKDF (reference sequence). The ends were cut back, 3 bases at V and 0 bases at J, with 12 bases in the middle. This CDR3 is built from 16 residues.